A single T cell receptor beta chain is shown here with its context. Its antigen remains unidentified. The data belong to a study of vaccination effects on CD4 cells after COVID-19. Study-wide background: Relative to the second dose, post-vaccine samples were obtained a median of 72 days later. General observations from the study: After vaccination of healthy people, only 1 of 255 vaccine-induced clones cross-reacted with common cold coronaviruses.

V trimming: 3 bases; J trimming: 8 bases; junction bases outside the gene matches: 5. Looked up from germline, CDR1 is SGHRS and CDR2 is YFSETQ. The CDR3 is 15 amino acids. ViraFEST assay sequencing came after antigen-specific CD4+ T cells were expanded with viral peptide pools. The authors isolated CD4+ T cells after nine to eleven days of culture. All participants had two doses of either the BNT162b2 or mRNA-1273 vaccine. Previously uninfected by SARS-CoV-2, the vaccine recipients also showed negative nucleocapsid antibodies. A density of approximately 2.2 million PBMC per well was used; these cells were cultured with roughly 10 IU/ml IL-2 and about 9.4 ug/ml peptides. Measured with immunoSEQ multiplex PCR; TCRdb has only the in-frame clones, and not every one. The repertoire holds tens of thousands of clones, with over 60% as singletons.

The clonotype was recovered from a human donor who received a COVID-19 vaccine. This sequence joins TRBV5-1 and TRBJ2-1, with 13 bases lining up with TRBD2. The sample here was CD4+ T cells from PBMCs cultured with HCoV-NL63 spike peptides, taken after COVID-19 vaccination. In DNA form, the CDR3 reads TGCGCCAGCAGCTCAGGGACTAGCGGGACCGATGAGCAGTTCTTC. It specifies CASSSGTSGTDEQFF.